The clone carrying this TCR beta chain was observed many times. Its antigen is not identified. The sample originates from a study of T cells in Graves' hyperthyroidism and ophthalmopathy. Across the whole study: Peripheral blood was obtained at initial diagnosis, preceding any treatment. Study results and limitations: The model predicted ophthalmopathy a median about 6.6 months before onset. Most thyroid-expanded clonotypes above 0.001 were also found in blood.

Researchers took RNA transcripts and amplified the TCR beta CDR3 regions from them. The HTBI set primed first-round TCR CDR3 RT-PCR. TCRdb independently ran MiXCR on the multiplex PCR reads; one entry per CDR3 protein. The table records fewer than 750,000 distinct CDR3 sequences, more than 12% of them present only once. Each diagnosis drew on symptoms, thyroxine, TRAb, thyroid ultrasound and orbital computed tomography findings. Germline loops: CDR1 DFQATT, CDR2 SNEGSKA (reference sequence). This CDR3 spans 13 amino acids. Trimming left V 2 bases short and J 4 bases short, with 10 bases between. The chain uses TRBV20-1 and TRBJ2-3, with D hard to call. Input material: blood. The sequence was collected from a woman aged 45 to 65 with Graves' ophthalmopathy. The CDR3 here is CSARRGPPDTQYF. The CDR3 DNA follows: TGCAGTGCTAGACGTGGACCCCCAGATACGCAGTATTTT.